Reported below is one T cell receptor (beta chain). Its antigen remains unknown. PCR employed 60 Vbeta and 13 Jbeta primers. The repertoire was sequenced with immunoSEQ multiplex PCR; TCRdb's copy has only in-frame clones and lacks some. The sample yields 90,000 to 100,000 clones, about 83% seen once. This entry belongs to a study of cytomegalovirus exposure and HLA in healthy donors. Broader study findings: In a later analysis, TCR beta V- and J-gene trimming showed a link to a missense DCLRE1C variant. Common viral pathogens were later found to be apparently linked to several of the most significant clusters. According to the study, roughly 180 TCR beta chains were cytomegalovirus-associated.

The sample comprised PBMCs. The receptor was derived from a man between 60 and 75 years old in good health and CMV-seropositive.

The CDR3 DNA reads TGTGCCAGCAGCTTTCCCAGGGACAGCTCCCAAGAGACCCAGTACTTC. Protein sequence: CASSFPRDSSQETQYF. The V and J genes are TRBV7-6 and TRBJ2-5; 7 bases are shared with TRBD1. This CDR3 spans 16 amino acids. The germline V gene encodes CDR1 SGHVS and CDR2 FNYEAQ. J gave up 1 base and V 3 bases, and 8 bases lay outside the gene matches.